This TCR beta chain stems from a study of Ad26.COV2.S vaccination and SARS-CoV-2 variants (dated by TCRdb to about 2021). A note on the overall study: Donors in the vaccine arm were drawn from COV1001, a phase I-IIa trial of Ad26.COV2.S in healthy adults that was multicentre, randomized, double-blind and placebo-controlled. Trial participants were randomized into five groups of five, in which low-dose or high-dose Ad26.COV2.S was given once or twice, or placebo was given on both occasions. Investigators did not know the trial group allocation while performing experiments and assessing outcomes. TCRbeta repertoire sequencing was used to assess the specificity and breadth of SARS-CoV-2-reactive T cell receptors after Ad26.COV2.S vaccination. Ad26.COV2.S was administered intramuscularly at a dose of 5x10^10 or 1x10^11 viral particles, either as one shot or as two shots given 56 days apart. The TCR-sequenced set comprised about 32 samples: approximately 19 Ad26.COV2.S vaccine recipients, 5 placebo recipients and 8 SARS-CoV-2 convalescent individuals.

Here is what the overall study found, with its caveats: The authors noted that total T cell responses may have been underestimated by the TCR breadth and depth analyses. The study lacked the statistical power to compare responses across vaccine doses or regimens. Ad26.COV2.S recipients had higher spike-specific TCR breadth than placebo recipients (P = 0.0014). Vaccine and placebo recipients had similar non-spike TCR breadth, a finding consistent with the vaccine containing only spike. After vaccination, spike-specific CD8+ and CD4+ T cell responses were reported to show substantial breadth.

In the paper's terms, the treatment or condition label means: some 20 received Ad26.COV2.S at low or high dose, single or two shots; several received placebo; per-sample allocation not given. Repertoires of vaccine and placebo recipients were sequenced from samples taken on day 63 after the first injection. Between 29 July and 7 August 2020, Cohort 1b enrolled 25 adults aged 18-55 years at one site in Boston, USA. As a vaccine, Ad26.COV2.S was a replication-incompetent adenovirus type 26 vector that expressed a prefusion-stabilized SARS-CoV-2 spike protein derived from the original Wuhan strain. About this clone itself: There is no known antigen for this receptor. Per-base quality was not reported, and no clone a single base away is much larger than it.

The CDR3 measures 14 amino acids from cysteine to phenylalanine. Only the CDR3 region is kept as DNA, spanning 42 bases read in frame from base 1. V lost 5 bases and J lost 3 bases; the stretch between them is 15 bases long. The germline V gene encodes CDR1 SGHDT and CDR2 YYEEEE. The immunoSEQ Assay was the method used to sequence TCRbeta CDR3 regions. After extraction, genomic DNA underwent amplification by bias-controlled multiplex PCR, followed by high-throughput sequencing. In the paper's pipeline: To quantify the absolute abundance of every unique TCRbeta CDR3 region, sequences were collapsed and filtered. T cell fraction was estimated by normalization of TCRbeta template counts to usable DNA, with usable DNA being measured through amplification of reference genes present in all nucleated cells. Repertoire TCRs were annotated as SARS-CoV-2-specific when V gene, CDR3 amino acid sequence and J gene were exactly matched to a known reactive TCR set. The reference SARS-CoV-2 TCR set was derived from MIRA and filtered for enrichment in COVID-19-positive ImmuneCODE repertoires, a step that removed public or cross-reactive TCRs. Based on the MIRA antigens, annotated TCRs were further analysed at the level of specific ORF or position within ORF. Depth was the summed frequency of annotated unique rearrangements, while breadth was defined as annotated unique rearrangements over total unique productive rearrangements. Two-sided Wilcoxon rank-sum tests were applied when comparing TCR breadth between groups. The immuneACCESS repertoire file appears here via TCRdb, limited to in-frame rearrangements. These files lack a portion of the clones; in checked studies, under half of the deficit traces to unresolved V genes, and the cause of the others is not known. The DNA gave D and trimming, while V, J and clone size come from that table. The sample has about 390,000 clones on record, around 93% of them singletons. Under 2% of the sample is taken by the ten largest.

This sequence was found in a person between 18 and 60 years old who received the Ad26.COV2.S COVID-19 vaccine or a placebo. The chain couples TRBV5-6 to TRBJ2-7; a tentative D match to TRBD2 spans 6 bases. Sequenced material: peripheral blood, taken in a trial of Ad26.COV2.S vaccine versus placebo. The DNA reads as follows: TGTGCCAGCAGGCGTGTGGGGGGAATCTACGAGCAGTACTTC. This gives the protein CASRRVGGIYEQYF.